This T cell receptor (beta chain) came from a study of T cell responses to AZD1222 COVID-19 vaccine. Concerning this clone: Its antigen is unidentified.

CDR1 is SGHRS and CDR2 is YFSETQ in the germline V gene. After removal of 0 bases from V and 3 bases from J, the junction contained 7 bases not matched to a gene. CDR3 size: 16 residues. The study's findings and limits: Seropositivity was recorded at baseline in only 5 or 6 AZD1222 recipients.

Assay used: immunoSEQ multiplex PCR; TCRdb lists only in-frame clones, some missing. The table lists approximately 140,000 clones, 80% to 95% of them singletons. This specimen was peripheral blood, taken on day 0 of AZD1222 vaccination. This receptor was taken from an adult in good health. The rearrangement links TRBV5-1 to TRBJ1-1, with 8 nucleotides matching TRBD1. The CDR3 here is CASSLAGQGGDTEAFF. The DNA for the CDR3 is TGCGCCAGCAGCTTGGCCGGACAGGGAGGCGACACTGAAGCTTTCTTT.